This TCR beta chain derives from a study of CD8+CD57+ T cells in acquired aplastic anemia. Study-wide results and limits: Comparison of patients with controls identified roughly 27 shared CD8+ CDR3 sequences.

CDR1 is MDHEN and CDR2 is SYDVKM in the germline V gene. V lost 1 base and J lost 6, with 7 bases in between. The CDR3 has 12 residues. In its sample, this clonotype was seen many times. Its antigen is undetermined. Patients chosen for sequencing had shown CD8+CD57+ cell expansion by flow cytometry. Every one of the patients had aplastic anemia (severe, acquired). Patients were therapy-naive when their blood was sampled. Genomic DNA, the template, was used for profiling of the TCR beta VDJ and CDR3. Each CDR3 protein gets one entry after TCRdb re-called the reads with MiXCR. The data show 120,000 or so distinct CDR3 sequences, approximately 61% seen once.

The source of this sequence is a human donor with aplastic anemia. J is TRBJ2-7 and V is TRBV28; the D is unclear. The sample was sorted CD4+, CD8+, or CD8+CD57+ T cells (not recorded which) from PBMCs. The CDR3: CASSLLDGEQYF. CDR3 sequence (DNA): TGTGCCAGCAGTTTATTGGACGGCGAGCAGTACTTC.